This entry lists 16 T cell receptor beta chains sequenced from one sample in a study of vaccination and CD4 T cells after COVID-19. These receptors lack a known antigen. The Oncomine TCR Beta short-read assay generated sequence data from the DNA of cultured CD4+ T cells. MiXCR was run by TCRdb on the PCR reads, yielding one entry per CDR3 protein. The repertoire holds over 20,000 distinct CDR3 sequences, with about 42% as singletons. Treatment: approximately 9-day PBMC culture with coronavirus spike peptide pools or control peptides (ViraFEST assay). This sample comprised CD4+ T cells from blood, cultured in vitro, obtained before SARS-CoV-2 vaccination. These receptors all stem from a human donor who received a COVID-19 vaccine.

The rearrangement links TRBV5-1 to TRBJ2-3; tentatively, D is TRBD1 (5 bases). The ends were cut back, 0 bases at V and 6 bases at J, with 11 bases in the middle. Germline V gene lookup returns CDR1 SGHRS and CDR2 YFSETQ. The CDR3 loop spans 14 amino acids. CDR3 coding DNA: TGCGCCAGCAGCTTGGGGGCAGGGAAGGATACGCAGTATTTT. Its translation: CASSLGAGKDTQYF.

This clonotype has only a few counts. The chain has TRBV5-1 and TRBJ2-7, with 8 nucleotides matching TRBD2. The V gene's germline CDR1 is SGHRS and CDR2 YFSETQ. The CDR3 contains 13 residues. V shed 4 bases and J 5 bases; nucleotides not matched to a gene: 5. Here the CDR3 reads CASSPGGRNEQYF. The CDR3 coding sequence is TGCGCCAGCAGCCCGGGGGGGAGGAACGAGCAGTACTTC.

This clonotype was observed a few times. The CDR3 sequence: CASSGGNRGSGYTF. CDR3 DNA sequence: TGTGCCAGCAGTGGAGGGAACAGGGGCAGCGGCTACACCTTC. J is TRBJ1-2 and V is TRBV2, with 7 bases aligning to TRBD1. The CDR3 sequence is 14 residues long. Germline values: CDR1 SNHLY, CDR2 FYNNEI. The ends lost 4 bases at V and 8 bases at J; junction bases unmatched: 10.

The chain joins TRBV5-1 to TRBJ2-7, with 8 bases lining up with TRBD1. The germline V gene has CDR1 SGHRS and CDR2 YFSETQ. This CDR3 has 14 residues. V lost 1 base and J lost 2; bases outside the gene matches: 2. The CDR3 reads CASSLPDRAYEQYF. The CDR3 DNA reads as TGCGCCAGCAGCTTGCCGGACAGGGCCTACGAGCAGTACTTC.

J is TRBJ1-3 and V is TRBV6-1; D possibly corresponds to TRBD1 (6 bases). V lost 10 bases to trimming and J lost 3 bases, with 10 bases between them. The CDR3 sequence is 12 residues long. Germline CDR1 is MNHNS and CDR2 is SASEGT. DNA of the CDR3: TGTGCCACAAGGGGGAATGGAAACACCATATATTTT. It translates to CATRGNGNTIYF.

In this sample, this clonotype turned up a few times. The V call is TRBV24-1, the J call TRBJ2-3; a possible D gene is TRBD2 (5 bases). The CDR3 extends over 15 amino acids. V was shortened by 1 base and J by 2 bases, with 9 bases between the two germline ends. Looked up from germline, CDR1 is KGHDR and CDR2 is SFDVKD. The CDR3 loop reads CATSDLSGFTDTQYF. The CDR3 DNA follows: TGTGCCACCAGTGATTTATCGGGGTTCACAGATACGCAGTATTTT.

This clonotype was recorded a few times. The chain employs TRBV2 and TRBJ2-1; D gene unclear. Germline CDR1 reads SNHLY; CDR2 reads FYNNEI. The CDR3 extends over 13 amino acids. V was cut by 5 bases and J by 4 bases, with 9 bases left in between. CDR3 nucleotides: TGTGCCAGCAGTCCCTTGGGGTACAATGAGCAGTTCTTC. This sequence encodes CASSPLGYNEQFF. Using reference TRBV2 and TRBJ2-1 for the parts outside the CDR3, the full variable domain is EPEVTQTPSHQVTQMGQEVILRCVPISNHLYFYWYRQILGQKVEFLVSFYNNEISEKSEIFDDQFSVERPDGSNFTLKIRSTKLEDSAMYFCASSPLGYNEQFFGPGTRLTVL.

The chain uses TRBV30 and TRBJ1-2; weak D call: TRBD1 (6 bases). V was pared by 5 bases and J by 5 bases, with 24 bases between. Germline CDR1 reads GTSNPN; CDR2 reads SVGIG (reference sequence). The CDR3 is 16 amino acids. This CDR3 is CAWATGLPNVRYGYTF. The CDR3 coding sequence is TGTGCCTGGGCCACAGGGCTTCCCAATGTCAGGTATGGCTACACCTTC.

The CDR3 DNA is TGCAGCGCCGGACAGGGGGCGAACACTGAAGCTTTCTTT. It specifies CSAGQGANTEAFF. The chain carries TRBV29-1 and TRBJ1-1; TRBD1 aligns across 11 bases. The CDR3 has 13 residues. The V and J ends lost 7 bases and 1 base, in that order; junction bases with no gene match: 2. Germline lookup yields CDR1 SQVTM and CDR2 ANQGSEA.

This chain joins TRBV5-1 and TRBJ2-7; 10 positions agree with TRBD1. Per germline, CDR1 SGHRS and CDR2 YFSETQ. Germline trimming cut 5 bases from V and 10 bases from J; bases unmatched to any gene: 15. The CDR3 runs 15 residues. The CDR3 nucleotides read TGCGCCAGCAGTCAGGATCCGGGACAGGGGATAGGACAGTACTTC. Its protein is CASSQDPGQGIGQYF.

This chain joins TRBV14 and TRBJ1-3, with D uncertain. With 4 bases removed from V and 0 bases from J, the gap between germline ends came to 13 bases. The V gene's germline CDR1 is SGHDN and CDR2 FVKESK. The CDR3 extends over 16 amino acids. CDR3 loop: CASSRGLLSSGNTIYF. CDR3 in DNA: TGTGCCAGCAGCCGAGGACTCCTGAGCTCTGGAAACACCATATATTTT.

The V and J genes are TRBV20-1 and TRBJ2-7, with D tentatively TRBD1 (6 bases). This CDR3 region has 12 residues. Trimming removed 0 bases at V and 6 bases at J, with 9 bases between. Germline V gene lookup returns CDR1 DFQATT and CDR2 SNEGSKA (reference sequence). The CDR3 here is CSARDHRAEQYF. CDR3 DNA: TGCAGTGCTAGAGACCACAGGGCCGAGCAGTACTTC.

The J gene is TRBJ2-7, the V gene TRBV20-1; D is unclear. V was shortened by 0 bases and J by 0 bases, with 3 bases between the two germline ends. This CDR3 region has 12 residues. Germline CDR1 DFQATT, CDR2 SNEGSKA (reference sequence). The CDR3: CSARDYSYEQYF. Written as DNA, the CDR3 is TGCAGTGCTAGAGACTACTCCTACGAGCAGTACTTC.

The chain uses TRBV20-1 and TRBJ1-2; 8 nucleotides agree with TRBD1. CDR3 size: 14 residues. V gave up 6 bases and J gave up 5 bases; unmatched junction bases: 11. Germline CDR1 reads DFQATT; CDR2 reads SNEGSKA (reference sequence). The CDR3 loop reads CSAAHNQGAYGYTF. The CDR3 nucleotides are TGCAGTGCAGCCCACAATCAGGGGGCATATGGCTACACCTTC.

This clonotype was counted only a few times. This chain joins TRBV2 and TRBJ2-4, with D possibly being TRBD1 (5 bases). V lost 8 bases and J lost 6, with 26 bases in between. The CDR3 contains 17 residues. CDR1 SNHLY and CDR2 FYNNEI come from the germline V gene. CDR3 sequence reads: CASRLGRALRRGNIQYF. DNA of the CDR3: TGTGCCAGCCGATTGGGCCGGGCCCTCCGAAGGGGAAACATTCAGTACTTC.

The chain couples TRBV18 to TRBJ1-5; D uncertain. The CDR3 spans 14 residues. Germline loops: CDR1 KGHSH, CDR2 LQKENI. V lost 9 bases to trimming and J lost 1 base, with 13 bases between them. CDR3 protein: CASNPDGSNQPQHF. The CDR3 nucleotides are TGTGCCAGTAACCCCGACGGAAGCAATCAGCCCCAGCATTTT.